This T cell receptor (beta chain) came from a study of lymphopenia after photon versus proton radiotherapy. Findings and caveats of the study: Oligoclonal CD8+ Temra expansion after nadir drove photon patients' diversity drop. In patients who died, overall survival fell as post-nadir TCR diversity dropped more. Proton therapy kept repertoires fairly stable, unlike photons, which gained effector/memory cells. Only patients who died were analyzed for survival; proton advantage is unproven.

As concerns this clone: What it binds is unknown.

Trimming took off 6 bases at V and 4 bases at J, with 13 bases between the two ends. The CDR3 loop spans 13 amino acids. CDR1 is MNHNY, CDR2 SVGAGI, per germline (reference sequence). Repertoires were generated with immunoSEQ multiplex PCR, while TCRdb's copy carries only in-frame clones and drops some. The sample lists about 22,000 clones, around 89% occurring once. The chain combines TRBV6-6 with TRBJ2-7; perhaps D is TRBD1 or TRBD2 (5 bases each). The receptor was derived from a man at least 80 years old with esophageal cancer. This specimen was peripheral blood, taken from a patient treated with proton-based radiotherapy. The CDR3 here is CASRTVGAYEQYF. DNA of the CDR3: TGTGCCAGCAGAACGGTCGGGGCTTACGAGCAGTACTTC.